This T cell receptor (beta chain) was documented in a study of T cell repertoires in cytomegalovirus infection (dated by TCRdb to about 2019). For context, the study as a whole: Alongside well-studied HLA-B-restricted epitopes, the peptide stimulations were aimed at recently identified HLA-C-restricted CMV epitopes, whose presentation resists viral immunomodulation. Because public TCR beta signatures pointed to carriage of CMV infection together with the matching HLA type, the HLA type of each donor mattered for the analysis.

The sample's treatment or condition, from its label and the paper: in vitro stimulation with specific CMV peptide epitopes to enrich CMV-specific T cells. Results the study describes overall, beyond this receptor: The ex vivo response was dominated by HLA-C-restricted CMV-specific TCR beta clonotypes, and the single most frequent clonotype in two of eight donors was supplied by these HLA-C-restricted clonotypes. Carriers of CMV infection plus the relevant HLA type were discriminated by the cumulative frequency of public TCR beta family members in the study cohort and in an independent 352-donor cohort.

The CDR1 and CDR2 encoded by the germline V gene are SGHTA and FQGNSA. Trimming takes 5 bases from V and 15 bases from J, and the germline ends sit 35 bases apart. The CDR3 runs 18 amino acids, cysteine and phenylalanine included. The kept DNA is CDR3 alone, 54 bases in frame from the first base. The instrument was an Illumina HiSeq 1500. Through fastp at Q25 and MiXCR, TCRdb rebuilt clones from the public reads, retaining in-frame beta chains. Each entry is one CDR3 protein sequence, shown with its most common DNA and genes. For this sample the table gives some 800,000 distinct CDR3 sequences, of which about 29% were detected only once. Roughly 13% of the sample goes to the ten largest clones. This clonotype was seen at least ten times. This clone's antigen is unknown. The input lacks base qualities; no much larger clone sits a single base away.

The receptor was derived from a human donor in good health (CMV status not recorded). Some clones in this sample may be carry-over from other donors' samples. This sample comprised cultured CD8+ T cells from PBMCs, obtained from culture after CMV antigen stimulation. The sequence is built from TRBV7-2 and TRBJ2-1; the D gene could be TRBD1 or TRBD2, each one agreeing over 5 bases. The DNA is TGTGCCAGCAGCCTAAAGAGCAGAATTGAGCTGCCGAGGGGATCGTGGTTCTTC. Its translation reads: CASSLKSRIELPRGSWFF.